The 13 T cell receptor beta chains below all came from one sample that was sequenced in a study of blood T cell repertoires in COVID-19. Sequencing used immunoSEQ multiplex PCR; TCRdb keeps in-frame clones, though not all of them. The sample lists some 85,000 clones; about 83% were seen once. Material: peripheral blood. Receptors were obtained from a man between 65 and 85 years old with COVID-19, enrolled during active disease.

The rearrangement links TRBV7-9 to TRBJ2-7; 9 nucleotides align to TRBD1. Germline-derived CDR1 and CDR2 are SEHNR and FQNEAQ (reference sequence). Trimming removed 2 bases from V and 6 bases from J; junction bases left unmatched: 5. There are 14 residues in the CDR3. For the CDR3, the DNA is TGTGCCAGCAGCTTACCGTCGACAGGGGGCGAGCAGTACTTC. Translation gives CASSLPSTGGEQYF.

The genes are TRBV2 and TRBJ2-3, with TRBD2 as a possible D gene (5 bases). CDR1 and CDR2 from the germline V gene are SNHLY and FYNNEI. This CDR3 region has 18 residues. Trimming stripped 5 bases from V and 6 bases from J, with 27 bases between. The CDR3: CASSPDSPQFGFRDTQYF. CDR3 DNA sequence: TGTGCCAGCAGTCCGGACTCCCCTCAATTCGGATTTCGGGATACGCAGTATTTT.

The rearrangement uses TRBV7-9 and TRBJ2-3, with a possible D match to TRBD1 (6 bases). The CDR3 is made up of 12 amino acids. Germline loops: CDR1 SEHNR, CDR2 FQNEAQ (reference sequence). V lost 0 bases and J lost 9, with 7 bases in between. The CDR3 loop reads CASSLADRTQYF. The CDR3 DNA reads as TGTGCCAGCAGCTTAGCAGACAGGACGCAGTATTTT.

Concerning this clone: The junction departs from germline at one end; a sequencing error may be responsible. This sequence joins TRBV6-5 and TRBJ1-1; 9 bases map to TRBD1. CDR3 size: 14 residues. CDR1 is MNHEY and CDR2 is SVGAGI in the germline V gene. The CDR3 DNA follows: TGTGGCAGCAGACCGACAGGGGGTCATACTGAAGCTTTCTTT. It codes for CGSRPTGGHTEAFF.

This chain connects TRBV5-1 to TRBJ2-7; TRBD2 agrees at 7 bases. Per germline, CDR1 SGHRS and CDR2 YFSETQ. The CDR3 sequence is 14 residues long. Losses at the gene ends were 3 bases for V and 4 bases for J; bases not matched to a gene: 7. CDR3 DNA sequence: TGCGCCAGCAGCTCGGGACTACCTGGTTACGAGCAGTACTTC. This translates into CASSSGLPGYEQYF. The entire variable domain, with the rest obtained from reference TRBV5-1 and TRBJ2-7, is as follows: KAGVTQTPRYLIKTRGQQVTLSCSPISGHRSVSWYQQTPGQGLQFLFEYFSETQRNKGNFPGRFSGRQFSNSRSEMNVSTLELGDSALYLCASSSGLPGYEQYFGPGTRLTVT.

In its sample, this clone was seen once. V usage is TRBV14 and J usage is TRBJ1-2, with D hard to call. Looked up from germline, CDR1 is SGHDN and CDR2 is FVKESK. Trimming removed 1 base at V and 4 bases at J, with 10 bases between. The CDR3 runs 14 residues. CDR3 region: CASSQARGSYGYTF. CDR3 bases: TGTGCCAGCAGCCAAGCTCGAGGGAGCTATGGCTACACCTTC.

The J gene is TRBJ1-5, the V gene TRBV11-3, with TRBD1 matching 10 bases. Losses at the gene ends were 5 bases for V and 1 base for J; bases not matched to a gene: 2. Germline V gene sequence: CDR1 SGHNT, CDR2 YENEEA. CDR3 size: 15 residues. The CDR3 is CASSPGQGSNQPQHF. CDR3 sequence (DNA): TGTGCCAGCAGCCCGGGACAGGGGAGCAATCAGCCCCAGCATTTT.

In its sample, this clone was seen a few times. This chain links TRBV2 with TRBJ1-5; 8 nucleotides align to TRBD1. J lost 6 bases, V lost 3 bases, and 7 bases had no gene match. The CDR3 contains 15 residues. Germline V gives CDR1 SNHLY, CDR2 FYNNEI. The DNA of the CDR3 is TGTGCCAGCAGTGAGTCAGGACAGGGAGTTCAGCCCCAGCATTTT. This sequence encodes CASSESGQGVQPQHF.

The chain is built from TRBV6-5 and TRBJ1-2; D possibly corresponds to TRBD1 (5 bases). V was pared by 8 bases and J by 4 bases, with 14 bases between. The CDR3 sequence is 13 residues long. Germline CDR1 and CDR2: MNHEY and SVGAGI. This CDR3 reads CASARQGSYGYTF. CDR3 in DNA: TGTGCCAGCGCTAGGCAGGGTAGCTATGGCTACACCTTC.

The rearrangement uses TRBV6-2 or TRBV6-3 and TRBJ1-6, with 7 bases aligning to TRBD1. The CDR3 is 14 amino acids. V gave up 1 base and J gave up 7 bases; unmatched junction bases: 1. Germline assignment: CDR1 MNHEY and CDR2 SVGEGT. Written as DNA, the CDR3 is TGTGCCAGCAGTTACTACAGGGGCAATTCACCCCTCCACTTT. Protein sequence: CASSYYRGNSPLHF.

The chain combines TRBV6-6 with TRBJ1-2; a weak D match, TRBD1 (6 bases). From germline, CDR1 is MNHNY and CDR2 SVGAGI (reference sequence). V shed 10 bases and J shed 4 bases, with 16 bases lying between them. The CDR3 is 13 residues long. CDR3 nucleotide sequence: TGTGCCACCCTCAGGACAGAGAGCTATGGCTACACCTTC. It encodes CATLRTESYGYTF.

This clone was recorded many times. The chain joins TRBV4-1 to TRBJ2-5; the D is unclear. Germline values: CDR1 MGHRA, CDR2 YSYEKL. Trimming removed 1 base from V and 2 bases from J, with 8 bases in between. The CDR3 contains 14 residues. The CDR3 nucleotides are TGCGCCAGCAGCCAAGGCACAGCTCAAGAGACCCAGTACTTC. It yields the protein CASSQGTAQETQYF.

V gene TRBV11-3 combines with J gene TRBJ2-1; D possibly corresponds to TRBD2 (6 bases). V lost 0 bases to trimming and J lost 5 bases, with 11 bases between them. The CDR3 is 15 amino acids. CDR1 is SGHNT and CDR2 is YENEEA in the germline V gene. The CDR3 sequence: CASSLDGAGNNEQFF. For the CDR3, the DNA is TGTGCCAGCAGCTTAGACGGCGCGGGGAACAATGAGCAGTTCTTC.